This TCR beta chain derives from a study of blood T cell repertoires in COVID-19. Across the whole study: The analysed material was cDNA or gDNA that came from T cells, B-cell-depleted T cells, or PBMCs.

Original methodology: Nucleated cell counts were estimated from reference gene primer amplification. TCRdb's table, derived via immunoSEQ multiplex PCR, lists solely in-frame clones and lacks some. For V, J and clone size, that table is used; D and trimming come from the DNA. The table has around 260,000 clones, 85% seen once. The CDR3 sequence is 15 residues long. Germline V gene lookup returns CDR1 LGHNA and CDR2 YSLEER. The junction had 5 bases not matched to a gene; V was cut back by 4 bases and J by 3 bases. Source material: peripheral blood. The chain uses TRBV4-3 and TRBJ2-1; 8 nucleotides agree with TRBD1. This sequence was found in a human donor in a cohort sampled during active COVID-19. CDR3 nucleotides: TGCGCCAGCAGCCTCGACAGGGGTAACTACAATGAGCAGTTCTTC. Encoded protein: CASSLDRGNYNEQFF.